A selection of T cell receptor beta chains follows, all from one sample in a study of T cells in Graves' hyperthyroidism and ophthalmopathy. TCRdb reanalysed the multiplex PCR reads using MiXCR and keeps one entry per CDR3 protein. Seen here are about 380,000 distinct CDR3 sequences, 13% observed once, and the top ten hold around 21%. Sequenced sample: blood. These TCRs come from a man aged 25-40 years with Graves' hyperthyroidism that later progressed to Graves' ophthalmopathy. CDR3s leave out the opening cysteine and the closing phenylalanine or tryptophan.

J gene	V gene	CDR3 protein
TRBJ2-1	TRBV12-3/TRBV12-4	ASSLNAGYNEQF
TRBJ1-1	TRBV4-1	ASSQDWGTNTEAF
TRBJ1-5	TRBV20-1	SARDFGTSNQPQH
TRBJ1-5	TRBV12-3/TRBV12-4	ASSPTAGIRQPQH
TRBJ1-2	TRBV20-1	SARGGANNYGYT
TRBJ2-3	TRBV7-2	ASSLIRKRLTDTQY
TRBJ2-2	TRBV7-9	ASSLILFGTRGFTGELF
TRBJ2-5	TRBV27	ASSSTPLAGVETQY
TRBJ2-2	TRBV28	ASGSSQVGELF
TRBJ1-3	TRBV9	ASSADISGNTIY
TRBJ2-1	TRBV18	ASSPTGLGNEQF
TRBJ2-4	TRBV4-2	ASSQELAGGAIAKNIQY
TRBJ2-1	TRBV28	ASSPQRGINEQF
TRBJ1-2	TRBV12-3/TRBV12-4	ASSFRQGKGYT
TRBJ2-2	TRBV7-9	ASCINRETGELF
TRBJ2-1	TRBV18	ASSLWTSGIYNEQF
TRBJ1-1	TRBV7-9	ASSSRDGLNTEAF
TRBJ2-7	TRBV30	AWSRPPRGGLLAYEQY
TRBJ2-3	TRBV11-3	ASSLYDGTDTQY
TRBJ1-2	TRBV29-1	SVEGGTDNYGYT
TRBJ2-5	TRBV7-9	ASSYGGETQY
TRBJ1-4	TRBV30	AWSVVEEKLF
TRBJ2-1	TRBV6-1	ASSKTSGGYYNEQF
TRBJ2-7	TRBV12-3/TRBV12-4	ASSLRAEGVEQY
TRBJ2-7	TRBV18	ASSPRDRVSEQY
TRBJ1-5	TRBV12-3/TRBV12-4	ASSLWGIGQPQH
TRBJ2-5	TRBV6-2/TRBV6-3	ASRSGLKTQY
TRBJ2-7	TRBV4-1	ASSQDQGYEQY
TRBJ2-5	TRBV7-2	ASTVGGAGAGETQY
TRBJ2-5	TRBV19	ASGLGAGKDETQY
TRBJ2-7	TRBV7-9	ASSTGFYEQY
TRBJ1-5	TRBV4-1	ASSQLGLPGQPQH
TRBJ1-1	TRBV5-1	ASKSWLGQAVMNTEAF
TRBJ2-7	TRBV20-1	SASGTGYSEQY
TRBJ2-7	TRBV7-2	ASSLQATYEQY
TRBJ1-5	TRBV7-9	ASSAPGGQNQPQH
TRBJ2-7	TRBV6-1	ASTGGLAGGPSYGQY
TRBJ1-2	TRBV13	ASSSTPDYNYGYT
TRBJ2-1	TRBV30	AWNPGGNEQF
TRBJ2-7	TRBV7-9	ASSLRGTGADEQY
TRBJ2-5	TRBV19	ASSISSGEETQY
TRBJ1-1	TRBV5-1	ASSSNPGRTEAF
TRBJ1-2	TRBV2	ASTWTSGFRNGYT
TRBJ1-2	TRBV3-1	ASSKQGGYGYT
TRBJ2-5	TRBV12-3/TRBV12-4	ASSLRAGGLSETQY
TRBJ2-5	TRBV5-4	ASSPRQAGMETQY
TRBJ1-1	TRBV29-1	SVVRGLNTEAF
TRBJ2-1	TRBV7-8	ASSLGQRLGNEQF
TRBJ2-3	TRBV18	ASSLTRGRTDTQC
TRBJ1-2	TRBV5-1	ASSVGTGNYGYT
TRBJ2-2	TRBV18	ASSPRDANTGELF
TRBJ1-2	TRBV9	ASSVGGVANYGYT
TRBJ2-3	TRBV12-3/TRBV12-4	ASSYRRTASTDTQY
TRBJ1-5	TRBV27	ASSLSALGPQH
TRBJ1-2	TRBV29-1	STKTGGNYGYT
TRBJ2-3	TRBV6-2/TRBV6-3	ASRPQTSGGDTQY
TRBJ2-1	TRBV7-6	ASSGSVYNEQF